Sequencing of this T cell receptor beta chain was carried out in a study of CD8+CD57+ T cells in acquired aplastic anemia. Study details: Quantities of DNA derived from sorted CD4+ and CD8+ cells averaged approximately 3 ug. Healthy donors had, on average, around 10 million reads for their CD4+ cells.

V lost 7 bases and J lost 4, with 13 bases in between. Germline values: CDR1 SGHTA, CDR2 FQGTGA. This CDR3 comprises 13 residues. As regards this clonotype: What it binds is not known.

Study observations and caveats: Patients showed no significant difference from controls in CD8+ Simpson's diversity. Patients and controls had in common approximately 29 CD8+ CDR3 sequences.

The template used for profiling TCR beta VDJ and CDR3 was genomic DNA. Using its own MiXCR run on the reads, TCRdb lists one record per CDR3 protein. The sample carries about 130,000 distinct CDR3 sequences, roughly 50% recorded once. This receptor was identified in a human donor in good health, serving as a control. The sequenced material came from sorted CD4+, CD8+, or CD8+CD57+ T cells (not recorded which) from PBMCs. This sequence joins TRBV7-3 and TRBJ2-5, with D possibly being TRBD2 (7 bases). CDR3 nucleotide sequence: TGTGCCAGCAAAGGAGGGGGGGGAGAGACCCAGTACTTC. Residues: CASKGGGGETQYF.